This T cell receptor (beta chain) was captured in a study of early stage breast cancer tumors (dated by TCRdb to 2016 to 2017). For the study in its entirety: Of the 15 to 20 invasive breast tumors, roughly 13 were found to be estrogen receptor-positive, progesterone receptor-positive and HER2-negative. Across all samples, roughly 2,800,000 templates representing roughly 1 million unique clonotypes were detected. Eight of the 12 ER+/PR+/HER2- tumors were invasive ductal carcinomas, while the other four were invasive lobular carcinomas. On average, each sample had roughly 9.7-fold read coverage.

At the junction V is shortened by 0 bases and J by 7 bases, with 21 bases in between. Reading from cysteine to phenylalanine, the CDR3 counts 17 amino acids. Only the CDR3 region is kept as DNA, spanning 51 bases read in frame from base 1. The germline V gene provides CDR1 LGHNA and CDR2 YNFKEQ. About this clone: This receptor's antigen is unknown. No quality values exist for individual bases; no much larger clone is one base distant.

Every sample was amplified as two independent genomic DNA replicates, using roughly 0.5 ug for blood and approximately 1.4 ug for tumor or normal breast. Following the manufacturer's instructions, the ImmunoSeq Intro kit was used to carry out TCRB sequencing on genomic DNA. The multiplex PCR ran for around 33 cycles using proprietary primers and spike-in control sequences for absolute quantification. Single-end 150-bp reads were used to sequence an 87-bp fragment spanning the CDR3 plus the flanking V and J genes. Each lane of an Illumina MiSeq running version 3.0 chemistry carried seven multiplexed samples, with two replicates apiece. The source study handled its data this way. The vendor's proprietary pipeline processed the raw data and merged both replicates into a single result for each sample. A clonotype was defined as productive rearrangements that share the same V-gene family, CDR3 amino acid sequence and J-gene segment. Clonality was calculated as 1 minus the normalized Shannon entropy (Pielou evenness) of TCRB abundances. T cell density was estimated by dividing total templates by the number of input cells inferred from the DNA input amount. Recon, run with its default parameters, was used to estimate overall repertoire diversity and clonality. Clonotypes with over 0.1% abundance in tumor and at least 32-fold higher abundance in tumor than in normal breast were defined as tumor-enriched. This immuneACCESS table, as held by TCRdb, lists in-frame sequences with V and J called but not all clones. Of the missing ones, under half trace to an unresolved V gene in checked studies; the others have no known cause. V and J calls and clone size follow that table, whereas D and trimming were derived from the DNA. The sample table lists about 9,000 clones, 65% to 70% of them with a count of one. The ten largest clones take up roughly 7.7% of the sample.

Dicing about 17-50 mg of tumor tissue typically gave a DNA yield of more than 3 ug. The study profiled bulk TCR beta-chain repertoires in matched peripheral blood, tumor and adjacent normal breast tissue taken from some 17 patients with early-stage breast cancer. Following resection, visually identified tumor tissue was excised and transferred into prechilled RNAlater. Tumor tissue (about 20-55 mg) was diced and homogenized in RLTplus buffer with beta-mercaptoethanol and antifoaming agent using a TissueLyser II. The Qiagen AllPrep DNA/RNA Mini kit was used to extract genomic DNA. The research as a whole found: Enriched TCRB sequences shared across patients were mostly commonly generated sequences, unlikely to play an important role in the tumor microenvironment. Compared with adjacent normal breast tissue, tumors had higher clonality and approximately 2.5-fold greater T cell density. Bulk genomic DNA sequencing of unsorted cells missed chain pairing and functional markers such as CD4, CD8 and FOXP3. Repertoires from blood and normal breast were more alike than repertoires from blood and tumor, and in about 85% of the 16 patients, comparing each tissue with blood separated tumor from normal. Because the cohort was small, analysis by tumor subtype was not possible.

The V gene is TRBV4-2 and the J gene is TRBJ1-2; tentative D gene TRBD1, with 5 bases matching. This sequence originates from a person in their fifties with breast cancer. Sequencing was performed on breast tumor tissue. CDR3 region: CASSQDLGGHGKSGYTF. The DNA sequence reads TGTGCCAGCAGCCAAGATCTTGGCGGACACGGCAAGAGTGGCTACACCTTC.